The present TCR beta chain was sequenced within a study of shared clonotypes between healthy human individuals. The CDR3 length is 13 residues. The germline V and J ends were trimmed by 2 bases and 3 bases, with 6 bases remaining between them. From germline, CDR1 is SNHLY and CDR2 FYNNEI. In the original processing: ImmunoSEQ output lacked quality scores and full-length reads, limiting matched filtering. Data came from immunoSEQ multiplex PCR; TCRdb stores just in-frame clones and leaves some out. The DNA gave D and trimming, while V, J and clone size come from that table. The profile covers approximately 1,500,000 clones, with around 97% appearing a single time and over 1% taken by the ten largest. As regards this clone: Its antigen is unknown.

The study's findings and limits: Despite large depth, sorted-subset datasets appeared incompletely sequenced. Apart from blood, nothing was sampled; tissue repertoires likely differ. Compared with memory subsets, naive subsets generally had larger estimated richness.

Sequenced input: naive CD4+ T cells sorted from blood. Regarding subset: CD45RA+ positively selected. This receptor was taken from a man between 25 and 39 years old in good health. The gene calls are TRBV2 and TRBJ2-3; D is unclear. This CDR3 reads CASSESRTDTQYF. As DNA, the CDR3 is TGTGCCAGCAGTGAATCGAGGACAGATACGCAGTATTTT. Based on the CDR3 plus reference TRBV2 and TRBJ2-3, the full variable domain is EPEVTQTPSHQVTQMGQEVILRCVPISNHLYFYWYRQILGQKVEFLVSFYNNEISEKSEIFDDQFSVERPDGSNFTLKIRSTKLEDSAMYFCASSESRTDTQYFGPGTRLTVL.